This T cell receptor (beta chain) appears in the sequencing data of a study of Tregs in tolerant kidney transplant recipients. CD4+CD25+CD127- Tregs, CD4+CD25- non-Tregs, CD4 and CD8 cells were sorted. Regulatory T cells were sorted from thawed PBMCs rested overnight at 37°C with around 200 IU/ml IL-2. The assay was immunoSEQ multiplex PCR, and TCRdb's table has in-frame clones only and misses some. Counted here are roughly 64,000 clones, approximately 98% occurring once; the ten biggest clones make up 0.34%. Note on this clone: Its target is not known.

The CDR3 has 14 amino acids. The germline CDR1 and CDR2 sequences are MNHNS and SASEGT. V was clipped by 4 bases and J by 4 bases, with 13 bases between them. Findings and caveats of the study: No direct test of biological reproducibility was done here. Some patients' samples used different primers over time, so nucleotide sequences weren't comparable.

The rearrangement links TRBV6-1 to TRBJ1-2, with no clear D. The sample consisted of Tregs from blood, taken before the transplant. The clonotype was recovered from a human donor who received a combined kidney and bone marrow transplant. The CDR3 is CASSVSPGSYGYTF. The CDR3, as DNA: TGTGCCAGCAGTGTTAGTCCGGGGTCCTATGGCTACACCTTC.